This T cell receptor beta chain derives from a study of shared clonotypes between healthy human individuals. Whole-study results and caveats: Larger richness was generally estimated for naive than memory subsets.

The germline CDR1 and CDR2 sequences are SGHVS and FQNEAQ. V was pared by 5 bases and J by 11 bases, with 5 bases of the junction left unmatched. The CDR3 length is 12 residues. Note on this clone: No antigen is known for it.

When replicate PCRs were run on sorted subsets, they used around 200 ng DNA, around 33,000 T cell genomes. Profiling relied on immunoSEQ multiplex PCR, and the TCRdb table lists in-frame clones only, not all of them. The sample holds about 330,000 clones, over 65% seen once. Investigators divided CD4+ cells into CD45RA+ naive and CD45RA-negative memory subsets. Sequencing used memory CD4+ T cells sorted from blood. Subset specified: CD45RA-negative fraction. The sequence derives from a man aged 30-40 years in good health. The rearrangement joins TRBV7-8 to TRBJ2-1; 8 nucleotides line up with TRBD1. CDR3 in amino acids: CASSLGTGKQFF. As DNA, the CDR3 is TGTGCCAGCAGCCTCGGGACAGGAAAGCAGTTCTTC.